The clone carrying this TCR beta chain was seen more than once but under ten times. The sample comes from a study of T-cell memory formation after mild COVID-19. The CDR3 consists of 11 residues. Per germline, CDR1 DFQATT and CDR2 SNEGSKA (reference sequence). V lost 3 bases to trimming and J lost 5 bases, with 6 bases between them. TCRdb processed the 5' RACE reads anew with MiXCR; each CDR3 protein has one entry. There are around 200,000 distinct CDR3 sequences in the sample; 20% to 25% occur only once, and under 25% lies in the top ten. J is TRBJ2-3 and V is TRBV20-1; D is undetermined. This clonotype was obtained from an adult woman who had mild COVID-19 (a few samples of this study predate the infection). Cell type and time point are not known. The sequenced material came from PBMCs or a T cell subset sorted from them (not recorded which). The CDR3 coding sequence is TGCAGTGCTAGGGCCTTAGATACGCAGTATTTT. Its protein product is CSARALDTQYF.